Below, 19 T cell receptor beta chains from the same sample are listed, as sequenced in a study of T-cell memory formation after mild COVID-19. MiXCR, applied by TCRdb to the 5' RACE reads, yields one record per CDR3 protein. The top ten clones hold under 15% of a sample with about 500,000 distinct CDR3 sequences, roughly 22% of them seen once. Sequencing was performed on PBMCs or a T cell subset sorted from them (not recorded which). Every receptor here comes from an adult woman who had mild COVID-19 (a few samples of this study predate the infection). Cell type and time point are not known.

The CDR3 DNA reads TGTGCCATCAGTGACGGGGCGGGTCGCTACAATGAGCAGTTCTTC. It specifies CAISDGAGRYNEQFF. The chain is built from TRBV10-3 and TRBJ2-1; D tentatively reads TRBD1 or TRBD2 (5 bases each). Germline CDR1 and CDR2: ENHRY and SYGVKD. Between the trimmed V and J ends, which lost 3 bases and 3 bases, there was a span of 12 bases. CDR3 size: 15 residues.

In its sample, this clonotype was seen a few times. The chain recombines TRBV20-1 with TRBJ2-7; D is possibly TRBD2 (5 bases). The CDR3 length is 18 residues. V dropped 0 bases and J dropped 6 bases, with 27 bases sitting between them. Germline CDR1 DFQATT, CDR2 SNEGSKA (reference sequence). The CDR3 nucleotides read TGCAGTGCTAGAGATCAAGGGCGGGCATGGAGATGGGGTGGCGAGCAGTACTTC. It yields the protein CSARDQGRAWRWGGEQYF.

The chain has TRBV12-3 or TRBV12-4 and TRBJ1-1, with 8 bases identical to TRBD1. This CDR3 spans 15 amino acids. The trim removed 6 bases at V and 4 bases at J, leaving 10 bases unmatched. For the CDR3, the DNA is TGTGCCAGCAGCCTACGGCAGGGGGCAAGCACTGAAGCTTTCTTT. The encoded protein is CASSLRQGASTEAFF.

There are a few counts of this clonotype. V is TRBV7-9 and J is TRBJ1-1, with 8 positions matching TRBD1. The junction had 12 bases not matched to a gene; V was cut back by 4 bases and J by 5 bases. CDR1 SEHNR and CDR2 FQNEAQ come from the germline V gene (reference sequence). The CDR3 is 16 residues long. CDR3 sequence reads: CASSWSPTGVGTEAFF. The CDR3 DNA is TGTGCCAGCAGCTGGAGCCCGACAGGGGTTGGAACTGAAGCTTTCTTT.

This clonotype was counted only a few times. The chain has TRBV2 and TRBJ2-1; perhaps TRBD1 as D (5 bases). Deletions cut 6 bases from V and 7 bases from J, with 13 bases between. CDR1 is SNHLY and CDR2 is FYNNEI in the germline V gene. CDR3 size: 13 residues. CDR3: CASSPGLRNEQFF. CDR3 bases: TGTGCCAGCAGCCCAGGGCTCCGGAATGAGCAGTTCTTC.

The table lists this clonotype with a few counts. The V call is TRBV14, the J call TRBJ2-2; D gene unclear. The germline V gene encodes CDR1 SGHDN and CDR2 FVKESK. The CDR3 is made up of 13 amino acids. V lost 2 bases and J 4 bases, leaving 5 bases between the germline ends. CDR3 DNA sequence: TGTGCCAGCAGCCAATTCATCACCGGGGAGCTGTTTTTT. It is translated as CASSQFITGELFF. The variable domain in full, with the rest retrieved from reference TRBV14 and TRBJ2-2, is EAGVTQFPSHSVIEKGQTVTLRCDPISGHDNLYWYRRVMGKEIKFLLHFVKESKQDESGMPNNRFLAERTGGTYSTLKVQPAELEDSGVYFCASSQFITGELFFGEGSRLTVL.

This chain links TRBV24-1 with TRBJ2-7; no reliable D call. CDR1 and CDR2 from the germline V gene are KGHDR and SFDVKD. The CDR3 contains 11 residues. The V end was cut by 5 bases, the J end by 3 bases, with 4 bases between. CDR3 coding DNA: TGTGCCACCAGTGCGGGCTACGAGCAGTACTTC. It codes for CATSAGYEQYF.

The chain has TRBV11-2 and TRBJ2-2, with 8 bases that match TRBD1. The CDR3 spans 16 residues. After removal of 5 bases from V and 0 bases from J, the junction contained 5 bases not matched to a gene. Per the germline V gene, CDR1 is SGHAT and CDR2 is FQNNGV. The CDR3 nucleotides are TGTGCCAGCAGCCGACAGGGGTTCGCGAACACCGGGGAGCTGTTTTTT. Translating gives CASSRQGFANTGELFF.

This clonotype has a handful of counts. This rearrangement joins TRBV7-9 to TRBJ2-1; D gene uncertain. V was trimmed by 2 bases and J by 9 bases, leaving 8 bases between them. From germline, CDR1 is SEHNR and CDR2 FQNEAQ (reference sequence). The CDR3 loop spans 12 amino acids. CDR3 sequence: CASSLIRPEQFF. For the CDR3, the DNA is TGTGCCAGCAGCTTAATCAGGCCTGAGCAGTTCTTC.

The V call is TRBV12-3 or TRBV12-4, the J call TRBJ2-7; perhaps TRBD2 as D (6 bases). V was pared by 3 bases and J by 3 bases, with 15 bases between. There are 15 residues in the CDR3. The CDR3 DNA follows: TGTGCCAGCAGTTTTGCACCGGGGACTTACTACGAGCAGTACTTC. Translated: CASSFAPGTYYEQYF.

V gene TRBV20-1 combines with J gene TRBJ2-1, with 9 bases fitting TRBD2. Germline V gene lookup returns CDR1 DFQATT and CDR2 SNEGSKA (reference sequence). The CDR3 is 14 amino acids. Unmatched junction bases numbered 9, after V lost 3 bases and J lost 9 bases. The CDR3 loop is CSARSLAGRSEQFF. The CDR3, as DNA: TGCAGTGCTAGGTCCCTAGCGGGACGGAGTGAGCAGTTCTTC.

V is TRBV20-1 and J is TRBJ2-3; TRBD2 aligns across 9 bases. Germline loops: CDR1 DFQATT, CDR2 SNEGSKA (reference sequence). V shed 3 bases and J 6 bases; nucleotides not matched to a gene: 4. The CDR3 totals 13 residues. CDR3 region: CSARGLAIDTQYF. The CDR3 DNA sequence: TGCAGTGCTAGGGGACTAGCTATCGATACGCAGTATTTT.

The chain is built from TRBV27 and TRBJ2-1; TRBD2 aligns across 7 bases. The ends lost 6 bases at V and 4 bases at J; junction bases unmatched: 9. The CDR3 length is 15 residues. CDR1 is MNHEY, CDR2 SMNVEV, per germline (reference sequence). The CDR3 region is CASREGGSRYNEQFF. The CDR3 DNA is TGTGCCAGCAGGGAGGGCGGGAGTAGGTACAATGAGCAGTTCTTC.

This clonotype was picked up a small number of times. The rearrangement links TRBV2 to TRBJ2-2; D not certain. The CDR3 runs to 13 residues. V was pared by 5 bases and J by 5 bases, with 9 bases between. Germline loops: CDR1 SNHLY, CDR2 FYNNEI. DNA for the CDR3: TGTGCCAGCAGTCCTGGCCTGACCGGGGAGCTGTTTTTT. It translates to CASSPGLTGELFF.

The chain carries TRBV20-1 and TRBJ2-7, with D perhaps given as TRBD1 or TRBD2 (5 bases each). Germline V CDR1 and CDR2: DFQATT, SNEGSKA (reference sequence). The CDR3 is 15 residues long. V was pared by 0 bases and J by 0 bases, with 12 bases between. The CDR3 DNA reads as TGCAGTGCTAGAGACAGGGACGCCAGCTCCTACGAGCAGTACTTC. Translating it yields CSARDRDASSYEQYF.

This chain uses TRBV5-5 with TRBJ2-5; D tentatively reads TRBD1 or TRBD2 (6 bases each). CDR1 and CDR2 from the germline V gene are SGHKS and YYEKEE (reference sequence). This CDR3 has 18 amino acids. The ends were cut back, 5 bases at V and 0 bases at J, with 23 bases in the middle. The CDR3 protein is CASSQGSGAGAYQETQYF. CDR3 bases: TGTGCCAGCAGTCAAGGGTCGGGGGCAGGCGCGTACCAAGAGACCCAGTACTTC.

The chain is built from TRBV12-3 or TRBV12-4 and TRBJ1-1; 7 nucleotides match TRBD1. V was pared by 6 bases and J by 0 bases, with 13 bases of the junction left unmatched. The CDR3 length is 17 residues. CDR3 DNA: TGTGCCAGCAGCCGTATGGGGACAGTCGCTTTGAACACTGAAGCTTTCTTT. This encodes CASSRMGTVALNTEAFF.

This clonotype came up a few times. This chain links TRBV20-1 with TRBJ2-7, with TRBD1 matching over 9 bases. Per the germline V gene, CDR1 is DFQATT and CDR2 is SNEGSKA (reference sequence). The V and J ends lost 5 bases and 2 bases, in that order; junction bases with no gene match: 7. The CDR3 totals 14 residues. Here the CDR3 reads CSAVPGQGTYEQYF. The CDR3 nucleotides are TGCAGTGCTGTTCCGGGACAGGGAACCTACGAGCAGTACTTC.

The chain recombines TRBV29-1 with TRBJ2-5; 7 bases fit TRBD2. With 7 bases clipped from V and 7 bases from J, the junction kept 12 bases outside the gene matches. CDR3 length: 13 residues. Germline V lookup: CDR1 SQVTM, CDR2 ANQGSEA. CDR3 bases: TGCAGCGCACTCGGGGCGGGAGCGGGGACCCAGTACTTC. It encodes CSALGAGAGTQYF.